The 4 T cell receptor beta chains presented below share a single source sample, sequenced in a study of OX40 agonist ivuxolimab in advanced cancers. The data were produced by immunoSEQ multiplex PCR, yet TCRdb's version contains in-frame clones alone and is incomplete. The sample shows about 61,000 clones, about four fifths of them seen only once. The starting material was CD4+ or CD8+ T cells sorted from blood, obtained in a trial of the OX40 agonist ivuxolimab. Receptor source: an adult with an advanced solid tumor such as melanoma, head and neck, liver or kidney cancer.

The chain links TRBV6-5 to TRBJ1-1; D perhaps matches TRBD1 (5 bases). The CDR3 is made up of 15 amino acids. Trimming removed 2 bases from V and 3 bases from J, with 13 bases in between. The V gene's germline CDR1 is MNHEY and CDR2 SVGAGI. CDR3 residues: CASSYRFGGDTEAFF. The CDR3 bases are TGTGCCAGCAGTTACAGGTTCGGGGGGGACACTGAAGCTTTCTTT.

This clone was seen a few times. The V gene is TRBV2, the J gene TRBJ1-1; no clear D. V lost 4 bases to trimming and J lost 8 bases, with 8 bases between them. The CDR3 has 11 residues. The germline V gene has CDR1 SNHLY and CDR2 FYNNEI. The CDR3 here is CASSGSREAFF. DNA of the CDR3: TGTGCCAGCAGTGGCTCTCGAGAAGCTTTCTTT.

The rearrangement uses TRBV6-5 and TRBJ1-6; unclear D gene. The germline V gene encodes CDR1 MNHEY and CDR2 SVGAGI. V lost 10 bases and J 4 bases, leaving 8 bases between the germline ends. This CDR3 has 12 amino acids. CDR3 protein: CATRQYNSPLHF. DNA of the CDR3: TGTGCCACCCGACAATATAATTCACCCCTCCACTTT.

The chain recombines TRBV11-1 with TRBJ2-5; unclear D gene. The CDR3 contains 14 residues. CDR1 is SGHAT, CDR2 FQDESV, per germline (reference sequence). The ends were cut back, 2 bases at V and 5 bases at J, with 12 bases in the middle. The DNA of the CDR3 is TGTGCCAGCAGCTTAAGGGTCACGGGCGAGACCCAGTACTTC. Amino acid sequence: CASSLRVTGETQYF.